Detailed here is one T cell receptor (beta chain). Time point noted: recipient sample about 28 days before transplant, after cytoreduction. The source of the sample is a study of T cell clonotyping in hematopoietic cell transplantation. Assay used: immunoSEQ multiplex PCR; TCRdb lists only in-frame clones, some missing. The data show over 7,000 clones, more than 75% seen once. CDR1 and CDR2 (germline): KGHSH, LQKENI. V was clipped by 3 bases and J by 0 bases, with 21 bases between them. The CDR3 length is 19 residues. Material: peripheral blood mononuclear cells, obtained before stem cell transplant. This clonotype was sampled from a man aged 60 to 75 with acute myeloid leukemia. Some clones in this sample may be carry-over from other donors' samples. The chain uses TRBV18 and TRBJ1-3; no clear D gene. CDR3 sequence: CASSPTPPQVLNSGNTIYF. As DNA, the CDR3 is TGTGCCAGCTCACCCACACCCCCACAAGTCCTCAACTCTGGAAACACCATATATTTT.